Included here is one TCR beta chain sequence, with context. Combining a sample-barcoded 5' primer with a J-beta primer mix, a second PCR ran for 7 to 11 cycles. Every sample produced at least 3 million CDR3-containing paired-end reads. TCRdb passed the 5' RACE reads through MiXCR, listing each CDR3 protein once. The sample carries more than 600,000 distinct CDR3 sequences, approximately 25% recorded once. V was cut by 1 base and J by 2 bases, with 11 bases left in between. The CDR3 length is 15 residues. Germline V gene data show CDR1 as LGHNA and CDR2 as YSLEER. The record originates from a study of blood T cells in healthy people across ages. A further study also used this sample, focusing on T cells of mothers and their children.

This chain uses TRBV4-3 with TRBJ2-5, with D possibly TRBD1 on 6 matching bases. Material: blood. The sequence was obtained from a boy aged 10-17 years in good health. For the CDR3, the DNA is TGCGCCAGCAGCCAAGGTCAGACAGGTCAAGAGACCCAGTACTTC. Residues: CASSQGQTGQETQYF.